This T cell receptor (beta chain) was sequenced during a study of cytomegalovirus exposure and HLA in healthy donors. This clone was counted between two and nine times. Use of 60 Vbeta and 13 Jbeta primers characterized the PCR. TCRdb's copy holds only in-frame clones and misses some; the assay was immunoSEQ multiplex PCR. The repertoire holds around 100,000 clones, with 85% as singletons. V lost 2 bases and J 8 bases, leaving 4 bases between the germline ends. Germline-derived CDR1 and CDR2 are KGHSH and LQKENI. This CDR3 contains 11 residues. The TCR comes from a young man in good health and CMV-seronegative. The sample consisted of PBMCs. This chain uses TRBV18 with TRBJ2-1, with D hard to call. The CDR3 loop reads CASSPFDEQFF. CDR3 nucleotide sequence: TGTGCCAGCTCACCATTCGATGAGCAGTTCTTC.